This T cell receptor beta chain stems from a study of T cell repertoires in aging, cancer and after chemotherapy. At the level of the study: Donor ages fell into six groups from 30 or younger up to 70 or older. The study's findings and limits: Age-matched healthy donors had significantly more diverse, less clonal blood TCR repertoires than untreated cancer patients. In cancer patients, declining TCR diversity with age involved lost richness and lost evenness. In each cancer cohort, median generation probability increased across chemotherapy, suggesting thymic output rebounded.

The CDR3 loop spans 12 amino acids. CDR1 is SGHVS and CDR2 is FNYEAQ in the germline V gene. J was trimmed by 7 bases and V by 5 bases; bases with no gene match: 4. Rearranged V-D-J TRB sequences were amplified with a mixed TRB-A/B primer pool. Using its own MiXCR run on the multiplex PCR reads, TCRdb lists one record per CDR3 protein. The table includes around 2,900 distinct CDR3 sequences, under 25% detected once. Sample share makes this clonotype medium-sized (0.01 to 0.1%). Antigen unknown. The template was genomic DNA from peripheral blood, not RNA. The sequencing input was blood. This rearrangement joins TRBV7-6 to TRBJ2-7; TRBD1 aligns across 8 bases. The TCR was taken from a human donor with a blood cancer. The CDR3 here is CASSETGGEQYF. The DNA of the CDR3 is TGTGCCAGCAGCGAAACAGGGGGAGAGCAGTACTTC.